This T cell receptor (beta chain) was sequenced for a study of shared clonotypes between healthy human individuals. Whole-study results and caveats: Tissue TCR repertoires likely differ from these blood-only repertoires. Depth was large, yet rarefaction showed that sorted-subset sequencing was incomplete.

To note about this clone: What it binds is not known.

The germline V gene encodes CDR1 SGHRS and CDR2 YFSETQ. V lost 3 bases to trimming and J lost 2 bases, with 12 bases between them. There are 14 residues in the CDR3. The healthy adult donors were HIV-negative and reported no recent acute infections or vaccinations. The investigators split CD4+ cells into a CD45RA+ naive subset and a CD45RA-negative memory subset. Libraries were prepared by immunoSEQ multiplex PCR; TCRdb keeps only in-frame clonotypes and omits some of them. The sample includes about 2.3 million clones, approximately 90% of them seen just once. This receptor was taken from a man aged 18 to 30 in good health. Some clones in this sample may be carry-over from other donors' samples. The chain links TRBV5-1 to TRBJ2-7, with no clear D. The sample was naive CD4+ T cells from PBMCs. Stated subset: CD45RA+ positively selected. The CDR3 DNA reads TGCGCCAGCAGCTGGGAAAGCAACACCTACGAGCAGTACTTC. It translates to CASSWESNTYEQYF.